These T cell receptor beta chains were read from a single sample in a study of molecular identifiers for immune sequencing clone quantification. TCRdb re-analysed the PCR reads in MiXCR, keeping a single row per CDR3 protein. This sample has 23,000 or so distinct CDR3 sequences, with about a sixth found just once. The sequenced sample was naive CD8+ T cells from blood, with Jurkat cell RNA spiked in. These TCRs come from a human donor in good health. Some libraries in this study had Jurkat cell RNA spiked in. The conserved cysteine and the conserved F or W are not part of the CDR3 here. The D gene is left open where the match is weak.

TRBJ2-3	-	TRBV5-6	ASSLGQVTDTQY
TRBJ2-5	TRBD2	TRBV4-2	ASSRLGTSGRRVQETQY
TRBJ2-2	-	TRBV7-9	ASSLVAGELV
TRBJ1-1	TRBD1	TRBV29-1	SVRTGVNTEAF
TRBJ2-7	TRBD1	TRBV13	ASSQQGQGAYEQY
TRBJ2-7	TRBD1	TRBV5-6	ASSPGDRAYVEQY
TRBJ2-3	-	TRBV12-3/TRBV12-4	ASSPGRSDTQY
TRBJ2-7	-	TRBV30	AWSVSRLYEQY
TRBJ2-5	-	TRBV9	ASSRYQETQY
TRBJ1-5	-	TRBV4-1	ASSRAPGSNQPQH
TRBJ1-6	TRBD1	TRBV5-5	ASSWGQFNSPLH
TRBJ2-2	-	TRBV28	ASSQHDTGELF
TRBJ2-3	-	TRBV4-1	ASSQSTNTDTQY
TRBJ1-1	-	TRBV2	ASSAGKGAHTEAF
TRBJ2-3	TRBD2	TRBV7-9	ASSLLGLAGTDTQY
TRBJ2-3	-	TRBV7-8	ASSFTGSTDTQY
TRBJ2-3	TRBD2	TRBV29-1	SAWRAGTSDTDTQY
TRBJ2-1	TRBD1	TRBV30	AWSVMGQGVADEQF
TRBJ2-7	-	TRBV27	ASSLGRAYEQY
TRBJ2-5	-	TRBV9	ASSGEEPGPKETQY
TRBJ2-7	-	TRBV4-3	ASSQERNRAYEQY
TRBJ1-5	-	TRBV12-5	ASGLGENQPQH
TRBJ1-4	-	TRBV28	ASSLRNDRVNEKLF